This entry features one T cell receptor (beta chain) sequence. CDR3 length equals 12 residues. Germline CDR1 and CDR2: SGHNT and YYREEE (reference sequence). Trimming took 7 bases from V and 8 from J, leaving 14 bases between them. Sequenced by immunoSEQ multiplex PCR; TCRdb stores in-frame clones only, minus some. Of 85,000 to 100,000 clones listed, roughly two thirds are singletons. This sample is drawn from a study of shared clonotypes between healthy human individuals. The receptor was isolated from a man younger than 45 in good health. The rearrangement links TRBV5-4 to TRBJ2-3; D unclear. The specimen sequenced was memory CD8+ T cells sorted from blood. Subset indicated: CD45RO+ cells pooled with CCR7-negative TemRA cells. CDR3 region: CASGSESSTQYF. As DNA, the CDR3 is TGTGCCAGCGGGTCGGAGAGTTCTACGCAGTATTTT.